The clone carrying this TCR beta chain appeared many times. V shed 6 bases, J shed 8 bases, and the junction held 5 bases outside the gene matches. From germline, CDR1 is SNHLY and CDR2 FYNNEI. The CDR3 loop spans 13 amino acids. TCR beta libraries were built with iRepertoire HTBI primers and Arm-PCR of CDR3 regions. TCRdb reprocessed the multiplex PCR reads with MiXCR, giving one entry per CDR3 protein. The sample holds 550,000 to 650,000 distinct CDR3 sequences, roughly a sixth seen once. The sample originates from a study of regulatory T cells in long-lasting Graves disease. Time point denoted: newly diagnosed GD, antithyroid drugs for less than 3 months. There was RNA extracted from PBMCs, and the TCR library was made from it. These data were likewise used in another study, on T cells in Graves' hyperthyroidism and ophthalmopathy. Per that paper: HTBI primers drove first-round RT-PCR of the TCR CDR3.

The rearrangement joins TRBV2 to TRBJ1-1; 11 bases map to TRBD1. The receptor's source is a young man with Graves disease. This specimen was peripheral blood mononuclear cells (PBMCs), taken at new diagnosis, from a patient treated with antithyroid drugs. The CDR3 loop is CASRDRGPSEAFF. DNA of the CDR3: TGTGCCAGCAGGGACAGGGGGCCCTCCGAAGCTTTCTTT.